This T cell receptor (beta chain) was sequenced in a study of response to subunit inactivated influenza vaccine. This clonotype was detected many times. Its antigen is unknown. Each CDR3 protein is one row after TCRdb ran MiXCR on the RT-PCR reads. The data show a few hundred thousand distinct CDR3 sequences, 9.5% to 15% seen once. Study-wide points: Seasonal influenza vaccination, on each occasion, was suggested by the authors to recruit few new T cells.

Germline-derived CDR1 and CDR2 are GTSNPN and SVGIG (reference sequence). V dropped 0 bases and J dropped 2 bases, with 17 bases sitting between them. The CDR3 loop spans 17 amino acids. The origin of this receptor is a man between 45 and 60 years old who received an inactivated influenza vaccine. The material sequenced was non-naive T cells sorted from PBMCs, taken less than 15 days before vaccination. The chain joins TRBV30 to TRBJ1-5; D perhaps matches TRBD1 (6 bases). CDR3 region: CAWSVGRTARGNQPQHF. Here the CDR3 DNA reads TGTGCCTGGAGTGTAGGCCGGACAGCCCGGGGCAATCAGCCCCAGCATTTT.